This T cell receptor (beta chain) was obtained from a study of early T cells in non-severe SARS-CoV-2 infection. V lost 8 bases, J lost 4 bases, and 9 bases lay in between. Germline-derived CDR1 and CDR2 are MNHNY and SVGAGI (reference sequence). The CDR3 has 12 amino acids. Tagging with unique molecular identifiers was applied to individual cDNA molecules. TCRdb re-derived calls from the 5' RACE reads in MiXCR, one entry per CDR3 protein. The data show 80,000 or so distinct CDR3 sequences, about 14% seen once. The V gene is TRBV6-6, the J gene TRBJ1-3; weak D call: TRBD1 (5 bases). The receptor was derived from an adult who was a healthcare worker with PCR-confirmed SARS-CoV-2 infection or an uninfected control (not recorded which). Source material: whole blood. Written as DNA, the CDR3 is TGTGCCAGCGGGGCGGGGGGAAACACCATATATTTT. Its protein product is CASGAGGNTIYF.